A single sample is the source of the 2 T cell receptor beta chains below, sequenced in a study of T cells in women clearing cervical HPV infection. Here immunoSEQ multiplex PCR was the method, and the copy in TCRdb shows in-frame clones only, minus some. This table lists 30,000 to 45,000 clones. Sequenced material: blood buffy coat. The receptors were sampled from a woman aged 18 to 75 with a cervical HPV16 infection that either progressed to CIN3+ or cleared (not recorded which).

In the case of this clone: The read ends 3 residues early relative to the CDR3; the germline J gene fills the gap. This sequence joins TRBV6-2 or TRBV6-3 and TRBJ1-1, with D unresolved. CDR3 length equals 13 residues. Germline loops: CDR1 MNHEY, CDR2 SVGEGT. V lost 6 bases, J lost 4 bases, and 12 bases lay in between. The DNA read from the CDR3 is TGTGCCAGCAGAACCCAGCGCGTCACTGAA. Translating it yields CASRTQRVTE. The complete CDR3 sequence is CASRTQRVTEAFF.

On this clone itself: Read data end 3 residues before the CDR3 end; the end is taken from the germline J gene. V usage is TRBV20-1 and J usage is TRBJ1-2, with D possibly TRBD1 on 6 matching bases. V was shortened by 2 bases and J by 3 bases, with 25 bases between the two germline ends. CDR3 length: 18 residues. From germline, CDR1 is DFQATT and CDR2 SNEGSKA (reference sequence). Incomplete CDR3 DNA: TGCAGTGCTAGACCCTCTGGGGGGCGCGGGGGATTCGACTATGGC. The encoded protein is CSARPSGGRGGFDYG. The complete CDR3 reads CSARPSGGRGGFDYGYTF.